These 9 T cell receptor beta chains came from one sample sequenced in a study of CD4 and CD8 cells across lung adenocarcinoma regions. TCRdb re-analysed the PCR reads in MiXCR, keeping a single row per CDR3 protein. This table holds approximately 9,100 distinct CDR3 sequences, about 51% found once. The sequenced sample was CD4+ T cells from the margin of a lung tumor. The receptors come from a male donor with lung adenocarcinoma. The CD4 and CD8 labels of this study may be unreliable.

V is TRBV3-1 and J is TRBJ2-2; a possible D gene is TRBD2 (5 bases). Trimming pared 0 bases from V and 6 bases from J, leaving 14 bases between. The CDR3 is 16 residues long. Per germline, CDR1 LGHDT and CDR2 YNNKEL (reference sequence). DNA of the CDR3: TGTGCCAGCAGCCAAGAACGGCTAGCCCCAGCCGGGGAGCTGTTTTTT. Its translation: CASSQERLAPAGELFF.

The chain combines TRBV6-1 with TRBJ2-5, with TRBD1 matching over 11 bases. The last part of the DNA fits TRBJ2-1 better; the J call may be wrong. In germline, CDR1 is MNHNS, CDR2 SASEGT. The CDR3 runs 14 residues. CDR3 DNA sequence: TGTGCCAGCAGTACGGGACAGGGGGGCTATGAGCAGTTCTTC. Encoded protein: CASSTGQGGYEQFF.

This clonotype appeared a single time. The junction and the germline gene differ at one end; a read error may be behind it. DNA of the CDR3: TGTGCCAGCAGGGCGGGGGTAGTAGGGGTTAGCAAAGATACCCAGTATTTC. Its protein product is CASRAGVVGVSKDTQYF. The chain carries TRBV6-1 and TRBJ2-3, with 7 bases aligning to TRBD2. The germline gives CDR1 MNHNS, CDR2 SASEGT. This CDR3 is 17 amino acids long.

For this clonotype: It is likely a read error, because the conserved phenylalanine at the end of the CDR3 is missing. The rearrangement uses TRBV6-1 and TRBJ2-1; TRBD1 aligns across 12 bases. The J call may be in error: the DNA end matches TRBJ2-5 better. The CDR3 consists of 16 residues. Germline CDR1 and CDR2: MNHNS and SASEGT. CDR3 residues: CASSEMGTGGYETQYS. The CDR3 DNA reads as TGTGCCAGCAGTGAGATGGGGACAGGGGGCTATGAGACCCAGTACTCC.

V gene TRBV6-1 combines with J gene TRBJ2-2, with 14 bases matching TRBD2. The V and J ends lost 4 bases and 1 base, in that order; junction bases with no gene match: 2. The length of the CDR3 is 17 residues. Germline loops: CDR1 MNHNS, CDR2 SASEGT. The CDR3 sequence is CASSGLAGGWNTGELFF. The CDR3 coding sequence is TGTGCCAGCAGTGGACTAGCGGGGGGGTGGAACACCGGGGAGCTGTTTTTT.

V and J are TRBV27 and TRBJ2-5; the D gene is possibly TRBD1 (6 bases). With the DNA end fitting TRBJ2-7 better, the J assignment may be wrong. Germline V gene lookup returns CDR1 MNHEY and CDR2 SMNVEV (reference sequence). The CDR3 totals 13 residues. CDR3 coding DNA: TGTGCCAGCAGTTTGTTGAGGGGGTTCGAGCAGTACTTC. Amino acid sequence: CASSLLRGFEQYF.

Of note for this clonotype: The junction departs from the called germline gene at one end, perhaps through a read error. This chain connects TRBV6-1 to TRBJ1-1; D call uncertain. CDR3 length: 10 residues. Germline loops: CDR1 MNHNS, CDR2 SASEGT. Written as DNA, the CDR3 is TGTGCCAGCAGTGAAGTGAAACGAACCTTT. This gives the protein CASSEVKRTF.

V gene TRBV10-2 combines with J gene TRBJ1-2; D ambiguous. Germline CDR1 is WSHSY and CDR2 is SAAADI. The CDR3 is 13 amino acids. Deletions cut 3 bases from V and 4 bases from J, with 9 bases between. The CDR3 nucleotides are TGCGCCAGCAGTGATGGGCAGGTCTATGGCTACACCTTC. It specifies CASSDGQVYGYTF.

Here the CDR3 reads CASSEPGLAGTGTQYF. The CDR3 region has the DNA TGTGCCAGCAGTGAACCGGGACTAGCGGGCACCGGGACGCAGTATTTT. This chain connects TRBV6-1 to TRBJ2-2; TRBD2 matches at 12 bases. The assigned J gene may be wrong: the sequence end matches TRBJ2-3 better. Germline assignment: CDR1 MNHNS and CDR2 SASEGT. This CDR3 has 16 amino acids.